This entry lists 19 T cell receptor beta chains sequenced from one sample in a study of T cells in Graves' hyperthyroidism and ophthalmopathy. The TCR beta CDR3 regions underwent amplification using RNA transcripts as the source. HTBI primers were used for first-round RT-PCR of the TCR CDR3. One entry per CDR3 protein results from TCRdb running MiXCR on the multiplex PCR reads. In the table there are a few hundred thousand distinct CDR3 sequences, less than 15% of which are singletons. Sequenced: blood. These TCRs come from a woman between 40 and 50 years old with Graves' hyperthyroidism.

This clonotype has ten or more counts. J is TRBJ2-5 and V is TRBV10-3, with TRBD2 identical over 7 bases. The CDR3 has 13 amino acids. J gave up 5 bases and V 4 bases, and 4 bases lay outside the gene matches. CDR1 and CDR2 (germline): ENHRY, SYGVKD. CDR3 region: CAISGLAGETQYF. The DNA for the CDR3 is TGTGCCATCAGTGGACTAGCTGGTGAGACCCAGTACTTC.

The chain employs TRBV28 and TRBJ2-7, with D perhaps TRBD2 (6 bases). Between the trimmed V and J ends, which lost 3 bases and 5 bases, there was a span of 17 bases. This CDR3 contains 15 residues. CDR1 and CDR2 from the germline V gene are MDHEN and SYDVKM. The DNA for the CDR3 is TGTGCCAGCAGTTTTCGGGGGATGGTTTGGAACGAGCAGTACTTC. Translated: CASSFRGMVWNEQYF.

J is TRBJ2-3 and V is TRBV2, with D perhaps matching TRBD2 (6 bases). V dropped 6 bases and J dropped 1 base, with 11 bases sitting between them. This CDR3 has 14 residues. Germline V gene sequence: CDR1 SNHLY, CDR2 FYNNEI. CDR3 nucleotides: TGTGCCAGCAGGTCTAGCGACCGCACAGATACGCAGTATTTT. Its translation: CASRSSDRTDTQYF. Filled out from reference TRBV2 and TRBJ2-3, the complete variable domain reads EPEVTQTPSHQVTQMGQEVILRCVPISNHLYFYWYRQILGQKVEFLVSFYNNEISEKSEIFDDQFSVERPDGSNFTLKIRSTKLEDSAMYFCASRSSDRTDTQYFGPGTRLTVL.

This chain links TRBV20-1 with TRBJ1-2; possible D gene TRBD1, 6 bases. Trimming took off 6 bases at V and 8 bases at J, with 19 bases between the two ends. This CDR3 spans 13 amino acids. Germline CDR1 reads DFQATT; CDR2 reads SNEGSKA (reference sequence). The CDR3 loop reads CSARPQGREGYTF. As DNA, the CDR3 is TGCAGTGCCAGGCCACAGGGACGAGAAGGCTACACCTTC.

V and J are TRBV5-1 and TRBJ2-1; 11 bases are a match to TRBD1. Looked up from germline, CDR1 is SGHRS and CDR2 is YFSETQ. With V trimmed by 4 bases and J by 4 bases, 10 bases remained unmatched. The CDR3 has 17 residues. The CDR3 sequence is CASSRTGTGGSYNEQFF. As DNA, the CDR3 is TGCGCCAGCAGCAGAACCGGGACAGGGGGGTCTTACAATGAGCAGTTCTTC.

The chain employs TRBV10-3 and TRBJ2-7; possibly TRBD2 for D (5 bases). The CDR3 has 14 residues. Germline lookup yields CDR1 ENHRY and CDR2 SYGVKD. Between the trimmed V and J ends, which lost 3 bases and 5 bases, there was a span of 14 bases. CDR3 sequence (DNA): TGTGCCATCAGTGATAGGCTAGCAGCAAACGAGCAGTACTTC. This encodes CAISDRLAANEQYF.

This clonotype has ten or more counts. V is TRBV11-2 and J is TRBJ2-1; TRBD2 matches at 9 bases. J was trimmed by 9 bases and V by 6 bases; bases with no gene match: 15. Germline V gene sequence: CDR1 SGHAT, CDR2 FQNNGV. The CDR3 totals 16 residues. CDR3 protein: CASRPIDRRGGGEQFF. CDR3 DNA: TGTGCCAGCAGACCCATCGACAGGCGGGGGGGAGGTGAGCAGTTCTTC.

The chain is built from TRBV6-2 or TRBV6-3 and TRBJ2-1; the D call may be TRBD1 or TRBD2 (6 bases each). V was clipped by 6 bases and J by 2 bases, with 14 bases between them. The germline gives CDR1 MNHEY, CDR2 SVGEGT. The CDR3 covers 15 residues. For the CDR3, the DNA is TGTGCCAGCAGGGAGGGGGGAGTCACCTACAATGAGCAGTTCTTC. It yields the protein CASREGGVTYNEQFF.

This chain links TRBV6-1 with TRBJ2-3; 8 nucleotides align to TRBD2. The V segment lost 3 bases and the J segment 1 base; nucleotides outside the gene matches: 6. CDR1 is MNHNS and CDR2 is SASEGT in the germline V gene. The CDR3 has 16 residues. In DNA, the CDR3 is TGTGCCAGCAGTGATCGGTGGCGGGAGGGCACAGATACGCAGTATTTT. The encoded protein is CASSDRWREGTDTQYF.

This clonotype was observed a handful of times. V and J are TRBV6-1 and TRBJ2-5, with D possibly TRBD1 on 6 matching bases. CDR3 size: 14 residues. V shed 0 bases and J shed 4 bases, with 9 bases lying between them. The germline CDR1 and CDR2 sequences are MNHNS and SASEGT. The CDR3: CASSEAGAGETQYF. The CDR3 DNA reads TGTGCCAGCAGTGAAGCGGGGGCGGGAGAGACCCAGTACTTC.

The chain recombines TRBV6-1 with TRBJ1-3; D unclear. The germline gives CDR1 MNHNS, CDR2 SASEGT. Deletions cut 0 bases from V and 4 bases from J, with 7 bases between. CDR3 size: 14 residues. The CDR3 loop reads CASSEAFRGNTIYF. In nucleotides, the CDR3 is TGTGCCAGCAGTGAAGCTTTCAGGGGAAACACCATATATTTT.

This clonotype was detected ten times or more. This chain links TRBV20-1 with TRBJ2-7, with TRBD2 matching 9 bases. The V gene's germline CDR1 is DFQATT and CDR2 SNEGSKA (reference sequence). This CDR3 region has 13 residues. Germline trimming cut 6 bases from V and 5 bases from J; bases unmatched to any gene: 8. Here the CDR3 reads CSALRGRADEQYF. The CDR3 region has the DNA TGCAGTGCACTGCGCGGGAGGGCCGACGAGCAGTACTTC.

This clonotype was counted ten times or more. The chain is built from TRBV14 and TRBJ2-1; D gene uncertain. This CDR3 comprises 14 residues. V was trimmed by 8 bases and J by 0 bases, leaving 11 bases between them. CDR1 SGHDN and CDR2 FVKESK come from the germline V gene. CDR3 in amino acids: CASRGPSSYNEQFF. The CDR3, as DNA: TGTGCCAGCCGAGGCCCGAGCTCCTACAATGAGCAGTTCTTC.

The rearrangement links TRBV20-1 to TRBJ2-1, with D unresolved. Germline V gene lookup returns CDR1 DFQATT and CDR2 SNEGSKA (reference sequence). Trimming cost V 0 bases and J 9 bases, with 12 bases left between them. This CDR3 comprises 13 residues. The CDR3 DNA is TGCAGTGCTAGAGATGGTGGCCACAGTGAGCAGTTCTTC. Residues: CSARDGGHSEQFF.

This clonotype has at least ten counts. This rearrangement joins TRBV2 to TRBJ2-1; unclear D gene. The CDR3 is 11 residues long. Germline V gene sequence: CDR1 SNHLY, CDR2 FYNNEI. V was trimmed by 5 bases and J by 9 bases, leaving 8 bases between them. The CDR3: CASSLGIEQFF. Here the CDR3 DNA reads TGTGCCAGCAGTCTGGGAATTGAGCAGTTCTTC.

This clonotype was counted many times. This rearrangement joins TRBV7-8 to TRBJ2-1; either TRBD1 or TRBD2 may fit D (5 bases each). Trimming pared 5 bases from V and 0 bases from J, leaving 14 bases between. The CDR3 spans 16 residues. Germline CDR1 reads SGHVS; CDR2 reads FQNEAQ. The DNA for the CDR3 is TGTGCCAGCAGCCCAAGGTCGGGGCCCTCCTACAATGAGCAGTTCTTC. Protein sequence: CASSPRSGPSYNEQFF.

The chain has TRBV20-1 and TRBJ2-7; D is ambiguous. Between the trimmed V and J ends, which lost 6 bases and 6 bases, there was a span of 15 bases. This CDR3 comprises 12 residues. Per germline, CDR1 DFQATT and CDR2 SNEGSKA (reference sequence). The chain's CDR3 is CSATARFVEQYF. Here the CDR3 DNA reads TGCAGTGCCACAGCCCGTTTCGTCGAGCAGTACTTC.

CDR3 coding DNA: TGCAGTGCTGGACTAGCGGGAAACGAGCAGTACTTC. This sequence encodes CSAGLAGNEQYF. The chain combines TRBV20-1 with TRBJ2-7, with TRBD2 matching over 12 bases. CDR3 size: 12 residues. Looked up from germline, CDR1 is DFQATT and CDR2 is SNEGSKA (reference sequence). V lost 5 bases, J lost 5 bases, and 1 base stayed unmatched.

This clonotype was counted only a few times. J is TRBJ1-1 and V is TRBV15; D perhaps matches TRBD1 (5 bases). V lost 1 base to trimming and J lost 6 bases, with 21 bases between them. This CDR3 region has 17 residues. Germline V gene data show CDR1 as LNHNV and CDR2 as YYDKDF (reference sequence). CDR3 DNA: TGTGCCACCAGCAGAGGTCTAGGCAGACCTCTGGGGGCTGAAGCTTTCTTT. This codes for CATSRGLGRPLGAEAFF. Complete variable domain (other parts from reference TRBV15 and TRBJ1-1): DAMVIQNPRYQVTQFGKPVTLSCSQTLNHNVMYWYQQKSSQAPKLLFHYYDKDFNNEADTPDNFQSRRPNTSFCFLDIRSPGLGDTAMYLCATSRGLGRPLGAEAFFGQGTRLTVV.